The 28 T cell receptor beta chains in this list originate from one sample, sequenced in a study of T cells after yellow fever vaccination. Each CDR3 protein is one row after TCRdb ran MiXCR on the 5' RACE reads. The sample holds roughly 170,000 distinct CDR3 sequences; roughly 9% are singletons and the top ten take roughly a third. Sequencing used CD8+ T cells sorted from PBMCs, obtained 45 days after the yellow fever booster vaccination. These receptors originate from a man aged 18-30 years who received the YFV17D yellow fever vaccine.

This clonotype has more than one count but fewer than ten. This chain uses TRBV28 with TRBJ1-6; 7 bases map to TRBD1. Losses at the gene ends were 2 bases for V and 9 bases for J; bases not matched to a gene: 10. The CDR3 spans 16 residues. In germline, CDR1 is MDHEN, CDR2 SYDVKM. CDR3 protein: CASSLEGQAARSPLHF. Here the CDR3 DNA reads TGTGCCAGCAGTTTAGAAGGACAGGCGGCACGTTCACCCCTCCACTTT. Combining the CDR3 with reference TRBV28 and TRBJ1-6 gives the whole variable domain DVKVTQSSRYLVKRTGEKVFLECVQDMDHENMFWYRQDPGLGLRLIYFSYDVKMKEKGDIPEGYSVSREKKERFSLILESASTNQTSMYLCASSLEGQAARSPLHFGNGTRLTVT.

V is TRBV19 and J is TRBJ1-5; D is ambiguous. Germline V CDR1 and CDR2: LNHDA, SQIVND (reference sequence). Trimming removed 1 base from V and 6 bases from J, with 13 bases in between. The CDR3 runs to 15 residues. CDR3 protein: CASSIGPGAGQPQHF. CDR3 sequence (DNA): TGTGCCAGTAGTATAGGACCGGGAGCCGGTCAGCCCCAGCATTTT. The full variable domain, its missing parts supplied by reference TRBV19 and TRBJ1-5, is DGGITQSPKYLFRKEGQNVTLSCEQNLNHDAMYWYRQDPGQGLRLIYYSQIVNDFQKGDIAEGYSVSREKKESFPLTVTSAQKNPTAFYLCASSIGPGAGQPQHFGDGTRLSIL.

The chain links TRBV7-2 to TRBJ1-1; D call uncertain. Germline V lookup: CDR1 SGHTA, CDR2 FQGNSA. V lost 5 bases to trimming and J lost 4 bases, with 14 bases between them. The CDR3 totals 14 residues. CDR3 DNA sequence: TGTGCCAGCAGCGGATGGACGGATGGCACTGAAGCTTTCTTT. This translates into CASSGWTDGTEAFF.

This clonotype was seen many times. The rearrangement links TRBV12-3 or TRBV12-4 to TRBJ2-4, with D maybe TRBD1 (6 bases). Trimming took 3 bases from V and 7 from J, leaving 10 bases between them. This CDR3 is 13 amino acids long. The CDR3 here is CASSFDRFNIQYF. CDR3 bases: TGTGCCAGCAGTTTCGACAGGTTCAACATTCAGTACTTC.

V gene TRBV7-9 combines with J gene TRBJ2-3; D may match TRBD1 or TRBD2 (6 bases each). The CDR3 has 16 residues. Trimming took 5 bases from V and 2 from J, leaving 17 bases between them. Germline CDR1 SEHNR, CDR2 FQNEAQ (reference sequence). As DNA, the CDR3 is TGTGCCAGCAGCCCGGGGGCCGTGGGTTACACAGATACGCAGTATTTT. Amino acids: CASSPGAVGYTDTQYF. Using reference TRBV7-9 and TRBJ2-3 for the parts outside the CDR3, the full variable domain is DTGVSQNPRHKITKRGQNVTFRCDPISEHNRLYWYRQTLGQGPEFLTYFQNEAQLEKSRLLSDRFSAERPKGSFSTLEIQRTEQGDSAMYLCASSPGAVGYTDTQYFGPGTRLTVL.

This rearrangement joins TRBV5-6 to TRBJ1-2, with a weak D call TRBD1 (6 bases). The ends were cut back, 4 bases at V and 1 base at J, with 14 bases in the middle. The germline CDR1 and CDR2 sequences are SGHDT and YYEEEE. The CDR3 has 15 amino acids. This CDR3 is CASSGRDTVNYGYTF. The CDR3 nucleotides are TGTGCCAGCAGCGGCCGGGACACGGTTAACTATGGCTACACCTTC.

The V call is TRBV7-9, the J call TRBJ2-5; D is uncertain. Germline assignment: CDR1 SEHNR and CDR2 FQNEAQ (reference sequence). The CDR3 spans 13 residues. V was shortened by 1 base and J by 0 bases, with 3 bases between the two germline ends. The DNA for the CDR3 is TGTGCCAGCAGCTTAGTGAACCAAGAGACCCAGTACTTC. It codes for CASSLVNQETQYF.

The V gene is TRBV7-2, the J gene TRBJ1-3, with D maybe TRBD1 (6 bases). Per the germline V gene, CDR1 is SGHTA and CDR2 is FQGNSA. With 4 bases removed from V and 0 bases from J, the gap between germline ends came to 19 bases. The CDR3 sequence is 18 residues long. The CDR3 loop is CASSSHAGGPRSGNTIYF. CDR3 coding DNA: TGTGCCAGCAGCTCTCACGCCGGGGGGCCCCGCTCTGGAAACACCATATATTTT.

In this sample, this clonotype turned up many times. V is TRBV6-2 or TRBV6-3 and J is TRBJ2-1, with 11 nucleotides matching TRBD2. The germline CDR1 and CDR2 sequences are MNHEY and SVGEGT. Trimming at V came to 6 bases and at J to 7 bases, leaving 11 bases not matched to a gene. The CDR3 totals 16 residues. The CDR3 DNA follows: TGTGCCAGCAGCCCCCATAGCGGGGGGGCGGGGAATGAGCAGTTCTTC. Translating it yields CASSPHSGGAGNEQFF.

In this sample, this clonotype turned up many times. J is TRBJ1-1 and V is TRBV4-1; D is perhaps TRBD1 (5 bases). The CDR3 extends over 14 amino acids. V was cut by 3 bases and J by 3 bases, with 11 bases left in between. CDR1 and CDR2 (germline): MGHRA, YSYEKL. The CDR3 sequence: CASSHPGTHTEAFF. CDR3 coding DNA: TGCGCCAGCAGCCACCCCGGGACGCACACTGAAGCTTTCTTT.

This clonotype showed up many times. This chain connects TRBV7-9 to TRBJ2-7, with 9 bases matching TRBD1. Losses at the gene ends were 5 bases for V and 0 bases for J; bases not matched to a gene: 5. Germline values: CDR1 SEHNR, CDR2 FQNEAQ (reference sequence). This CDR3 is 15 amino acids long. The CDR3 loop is CASSGSDRGSYEQYV. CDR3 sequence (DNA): TGTGCCAGCAGCGGATCGGACAGGGGCTCCTACGAGCAGTACGTC.

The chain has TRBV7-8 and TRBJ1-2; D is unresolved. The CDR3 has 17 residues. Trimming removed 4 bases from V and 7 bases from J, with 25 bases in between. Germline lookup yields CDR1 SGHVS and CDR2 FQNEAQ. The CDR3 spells CASSSTFRVAVPSGYTF. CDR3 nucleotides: TGTGCCAGCAGCTCGACGTTTAGGGTGGCGGTCCCGTCTGGCTACACCTTC.

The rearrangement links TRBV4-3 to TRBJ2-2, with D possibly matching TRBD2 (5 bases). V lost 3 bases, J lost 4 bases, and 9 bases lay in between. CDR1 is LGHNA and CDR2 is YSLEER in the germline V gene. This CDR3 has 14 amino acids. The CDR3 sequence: CASSQRAGTGELFF. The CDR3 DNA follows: TGCGCCAGCAGCCAGCGGGCGGGCACCGGGGAGCTGTTTTTT.

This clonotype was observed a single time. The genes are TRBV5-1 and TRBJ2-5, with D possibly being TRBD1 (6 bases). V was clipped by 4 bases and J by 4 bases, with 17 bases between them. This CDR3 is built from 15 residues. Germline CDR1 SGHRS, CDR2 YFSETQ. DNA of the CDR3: TGCGCCAGCAGCCTACAGGGTCCCCCTCGAGAGACCCAGTACTTC. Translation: CASSLQGPPRETQYF.

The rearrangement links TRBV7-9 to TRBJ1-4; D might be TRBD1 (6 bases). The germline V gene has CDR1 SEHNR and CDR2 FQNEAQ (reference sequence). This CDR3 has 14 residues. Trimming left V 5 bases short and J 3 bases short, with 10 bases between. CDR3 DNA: TGTGCCAGCAGCCGACAGGCCCCTAATGAAAAACTGTTTTTT. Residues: CASSRQAPNEKLFF.

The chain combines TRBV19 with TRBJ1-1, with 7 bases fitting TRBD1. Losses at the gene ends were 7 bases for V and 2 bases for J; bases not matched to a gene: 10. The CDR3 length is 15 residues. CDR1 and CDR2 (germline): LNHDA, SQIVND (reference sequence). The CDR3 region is CASTRGQLANTEAFF. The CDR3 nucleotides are TGTGCCAGTACAAGGGGACAGCTGGCAAACACTGAAGCTTTCTTT.

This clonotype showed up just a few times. The chain's CDR3 is CASSPPSGLGFTEAFF. The CDR3 bases are TGTGCCAGCAGCCCACCCTCGGGGTTGGGGTTTACTGAAGCTTTCTTT. The chain recombines TRBV3-1 with TRBJ1-1; D uncertain. Germline CDR1 is LGHDT and CDR2 is YNNKEL (reference sequence). This CDR3 contains 16 residues. V lost 4 bases and J lost 5, with 20 bases in between.

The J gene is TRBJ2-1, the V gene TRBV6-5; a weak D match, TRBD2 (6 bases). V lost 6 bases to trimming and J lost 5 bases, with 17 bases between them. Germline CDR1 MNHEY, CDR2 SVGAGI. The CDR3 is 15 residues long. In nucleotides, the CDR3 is TGTGCCAGCAGCTACCGGGGGTGGGGGGACAATGAGCAGTTCTTC. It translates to CASSYRGWGDNEQFF.

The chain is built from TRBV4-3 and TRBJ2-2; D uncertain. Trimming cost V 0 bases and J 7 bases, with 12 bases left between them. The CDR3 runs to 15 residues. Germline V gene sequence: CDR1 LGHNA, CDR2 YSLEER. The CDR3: CASSQDDSLIGELFF. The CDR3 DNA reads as TGCGCCAGCAGCCAAGATGACTCCCTCATCGGGGAGCTGTTTTTT.

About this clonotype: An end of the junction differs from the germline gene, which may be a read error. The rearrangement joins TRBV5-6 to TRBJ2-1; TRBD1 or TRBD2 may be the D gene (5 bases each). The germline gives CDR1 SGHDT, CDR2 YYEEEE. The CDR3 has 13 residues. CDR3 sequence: CASSPEGRHNEQF. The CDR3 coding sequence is TGTGCCAGCAGCCCCGAGGGACGGCACAATGAGCAGTTC.

The CDR3 reads CASTPGVAGLVTDTQYF. The CDR3 DNA reads as TGTGCCAGCACCCCAGGGGTAGCGGGCCTCGTCACAGATACGCAGTATTTT. The rearrangement joins TRBV6-2 or TRBV6-3 to TRBJ2-3; the D gene is possibly TRBD2 (7 bases). The ends were cut back, 7 bases at V and 2 bases at J, with 22 bases in the middle. CDR3 length: 17 residues. Germline V lookup: CDR1 MNHEY, CDR2 SVGEGT.

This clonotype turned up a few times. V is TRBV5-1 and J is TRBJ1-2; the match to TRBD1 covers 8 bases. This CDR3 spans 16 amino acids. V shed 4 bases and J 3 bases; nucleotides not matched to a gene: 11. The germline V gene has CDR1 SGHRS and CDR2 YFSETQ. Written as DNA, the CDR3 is TGCGCCAGCAGCCCGATCACGAGGGGACAGGACTATGGCTACACCTTC. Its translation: CASSPITRGQDYGYTF.

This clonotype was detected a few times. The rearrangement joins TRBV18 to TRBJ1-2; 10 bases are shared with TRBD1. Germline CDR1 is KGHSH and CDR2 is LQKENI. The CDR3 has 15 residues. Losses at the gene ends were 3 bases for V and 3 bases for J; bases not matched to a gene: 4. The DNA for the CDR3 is TGTGCCAGCTCACCCGGGACAGGGGACCACTATGGCTACACCTTC. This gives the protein CASSPGTGDHYGYTF.

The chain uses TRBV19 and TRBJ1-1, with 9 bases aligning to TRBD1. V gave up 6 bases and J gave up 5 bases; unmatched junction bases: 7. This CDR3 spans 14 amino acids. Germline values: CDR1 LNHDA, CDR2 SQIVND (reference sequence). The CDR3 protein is CASRTQGALTEAFF. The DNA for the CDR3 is TGTGCCAGTAGGACACAGGGGGCGCTTACTGAAGCTTTCTTT.

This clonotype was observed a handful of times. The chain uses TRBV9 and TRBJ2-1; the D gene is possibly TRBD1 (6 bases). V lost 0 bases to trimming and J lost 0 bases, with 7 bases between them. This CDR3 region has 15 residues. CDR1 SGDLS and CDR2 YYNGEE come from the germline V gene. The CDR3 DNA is TGTGCCAGCAGCGTAGCAGGGGTCTCCTACAATGAGCAGTTCTTC. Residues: CASSVAGVSYNEQFF. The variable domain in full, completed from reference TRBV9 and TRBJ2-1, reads DSGVTQTPKHLITATGQRVTLRCSPRSGDLSVYWYQQSLDQGLQFLIQYYNGEERAKGNILERFSAQQFPDLHSELNLSSLELGDSALYFCASSVAGVSYNEQFFGPGTRLTVL.

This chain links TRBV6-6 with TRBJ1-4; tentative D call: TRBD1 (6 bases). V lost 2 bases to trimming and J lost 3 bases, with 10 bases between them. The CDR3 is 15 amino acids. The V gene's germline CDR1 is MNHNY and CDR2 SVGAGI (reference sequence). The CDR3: CASSYQGSANEKLFF. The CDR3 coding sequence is TGTGCCAGCAGTTACCAGGGGTCAGCTAATGAAAAACTGTTTTTT.

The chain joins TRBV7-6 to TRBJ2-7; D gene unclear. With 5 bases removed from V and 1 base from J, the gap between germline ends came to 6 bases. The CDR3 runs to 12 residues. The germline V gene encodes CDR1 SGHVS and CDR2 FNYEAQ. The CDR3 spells CASSERSYEQYF. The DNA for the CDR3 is TGTGCCAGCAGCGAACGTTCCTACGAGCAGTACTTC.

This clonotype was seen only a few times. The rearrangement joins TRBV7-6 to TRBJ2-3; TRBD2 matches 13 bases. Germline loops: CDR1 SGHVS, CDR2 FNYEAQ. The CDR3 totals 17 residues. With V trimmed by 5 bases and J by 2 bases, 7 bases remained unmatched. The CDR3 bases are TGTGCCAGCAGCACCAGGACTAGCGGGGGTTACACAGATACGCAGTATTTT. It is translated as CASSTRTSGGYTDTQYF.